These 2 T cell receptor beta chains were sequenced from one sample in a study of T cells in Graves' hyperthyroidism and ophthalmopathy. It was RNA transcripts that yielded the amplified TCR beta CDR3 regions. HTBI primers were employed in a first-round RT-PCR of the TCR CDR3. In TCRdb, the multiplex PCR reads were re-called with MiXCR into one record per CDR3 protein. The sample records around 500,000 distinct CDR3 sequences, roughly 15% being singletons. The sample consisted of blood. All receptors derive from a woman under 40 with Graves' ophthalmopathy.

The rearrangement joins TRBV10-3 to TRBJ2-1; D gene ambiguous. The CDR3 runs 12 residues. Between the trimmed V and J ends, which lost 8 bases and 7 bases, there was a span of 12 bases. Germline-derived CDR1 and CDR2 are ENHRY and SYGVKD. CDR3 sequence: CAIGRSANEQFF. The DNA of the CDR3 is TGTGCCATCGGGCGGAGCGCTAATGAGCAGTTCTTC.

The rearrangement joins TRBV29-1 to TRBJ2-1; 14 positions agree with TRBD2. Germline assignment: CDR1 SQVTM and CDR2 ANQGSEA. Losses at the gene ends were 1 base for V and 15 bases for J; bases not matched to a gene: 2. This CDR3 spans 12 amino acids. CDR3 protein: CSVEGTSGRLFF. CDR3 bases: TGCAGCGTTGAAGGGACTAGCGGGAGGTTGTTCTTC.